This T cell receptor beta chain was recorded in a study of CD8+CD57+ T cells in acquired aplastic anemia. Study-level information: Average DNA yield from sorted CD4+ and CD8+ cells was approximately 3 ug.

Template material for TCR beta VDJ and CDR3 profiling consisted of genomic DNA. From the reads, TCRdb called clonotypes with MiXCR, one entry per CDR3 protein. In the table there are about 160,000 distinct CDR3 sequences, over 70% of which are singletons. Germline V gives CDR1 SEHNR, CDR2 FQNEAQ (reference sequence). J lost 4 bases, V lost 4 bases, and 9 bases had no gene match. The CDR3 runs 16 residues. Previously, flow cytometry had revealed CD8+CD57+ cell expansion in the patients chosen for sequencing. This receptor was identified in a human donor with aplastic anemia. The V call is TRBV7-9, the J call TRBJ2-5; 10 bases are a match to TRBD1. Sample: sorted CD4+, CD8+, or CD8+CD57+ T cells (not recorded which) from PBMCs. The CDR3 region is CASSSTGTGARETQYF. For the CDR3, the DNA is TGTGCCAGCAGCTCGACCGGGACAGGGGCCCGAGAGACCCAGTACTTC.